This T cell receptor beta chain was profiled in a study of OX40 agonist ivuxolimab in advanced cancers. J gave up 2 bases and V 3 bases, and 6 bases lay outside the gene matches. Germline loops: CDR1 MNHEY, CDR2 SMNVEV (reference sequence). The CDR3 runs to 15 residues. Clones were sequenced by immunoSEQ multiplex PCR, and TCRdb holds only the in-frame ones, with some missing. Here the sample spans tens of thousands of clones, roughly 80% being singletons. The sequencing here drew on CD4+ or CD8+ T cells sorted from blood, taken in a trial of the OX40 agonist ivuxolimab. The J gene is TRBJ2-7, the V gene TRBV27, with 8 bases identical to TRBD1. The receptor was derived from an adult with an advanced solid tumor such as melanoma, head and neck, liver or kidney cancer. CDR3 amino acids: CASSFGQGAAYEQYF. The CDR3 DNA reads TGTGCCAGCAGTTTTGGGCAGGGGGCCGCCTACGAGCAGTACTTC.